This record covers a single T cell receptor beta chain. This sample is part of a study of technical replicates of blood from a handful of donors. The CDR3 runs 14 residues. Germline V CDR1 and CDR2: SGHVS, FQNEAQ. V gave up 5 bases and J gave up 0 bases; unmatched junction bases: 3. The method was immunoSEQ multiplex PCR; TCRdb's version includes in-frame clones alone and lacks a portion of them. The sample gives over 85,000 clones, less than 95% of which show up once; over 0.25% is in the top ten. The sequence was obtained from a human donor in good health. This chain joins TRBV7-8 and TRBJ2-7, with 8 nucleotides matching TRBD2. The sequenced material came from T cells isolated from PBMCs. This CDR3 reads CASSLGLASYEQYF. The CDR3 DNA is TGTGCCAGCAGCCTTGGACTAGCCTCCTACGAGCAGTACTTC.